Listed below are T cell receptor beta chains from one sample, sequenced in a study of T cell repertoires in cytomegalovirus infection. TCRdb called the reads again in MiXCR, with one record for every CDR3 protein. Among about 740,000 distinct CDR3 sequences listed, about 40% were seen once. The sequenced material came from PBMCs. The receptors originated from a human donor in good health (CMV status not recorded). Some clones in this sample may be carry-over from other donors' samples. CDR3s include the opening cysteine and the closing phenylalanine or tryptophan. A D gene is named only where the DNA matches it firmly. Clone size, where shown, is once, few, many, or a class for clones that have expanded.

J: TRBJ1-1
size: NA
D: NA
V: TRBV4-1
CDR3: CASSQDEAREAFF
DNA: TGCGCCAGCAGCCAAGATGAGGCGAGAGAAGCTTTCTTT

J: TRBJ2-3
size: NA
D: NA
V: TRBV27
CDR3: CASRGGVGTQYF
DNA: TGTGCCAGCAGGGGGGGAGTTGGTACGCAGTATTTT

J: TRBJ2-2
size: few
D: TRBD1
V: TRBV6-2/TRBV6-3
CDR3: CASSDDRAPNTGELFF
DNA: TGTGCCAGCAGTGATGACAGGGCCCCAAACACCGGGGAGCTGTTTTTT

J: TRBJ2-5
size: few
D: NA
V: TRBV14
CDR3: CASSQDRRGETQYF
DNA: TGTGCCAGCAGCCAGGACAGGCGGGGGGAGACCCAGTACTTC

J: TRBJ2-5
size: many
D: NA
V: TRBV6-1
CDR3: CASSPGLFHPKVETQYF
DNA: TGTGCCAGCAGTCCTGGACTCTTCCACCCGAAGGTCGAGACCCAGTACTTC

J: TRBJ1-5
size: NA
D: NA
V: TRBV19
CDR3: CASSAMRGLRGNQPQRF
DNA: TGTGCCAGTAGTGCTATGCGGGGGCTACGGGGCAATCAGCCCCAGCGTTTT

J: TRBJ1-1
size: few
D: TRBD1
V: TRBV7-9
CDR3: CASSSSRGLTEAFF
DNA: TGTGCCAGCAGCTCCAGCAGGGGGCTCACTGAAGCTTTCTTT

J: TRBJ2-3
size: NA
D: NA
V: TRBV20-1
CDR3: CSARGPRVSNQPQYF
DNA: TGCAGTGCTAGGGGCCCCAGGGTGAGCAATCAGCCCCAGTATTTT

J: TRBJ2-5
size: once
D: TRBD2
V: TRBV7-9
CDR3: CSSSSLAGGQDTHYF
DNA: TGTTCCAGCAGCAGCTTAGCGGGGGGCCAAGATACCCATTACTTC

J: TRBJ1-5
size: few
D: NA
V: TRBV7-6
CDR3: CASSPVSGSNQPQHF
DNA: TGTGCCAGCAGCCCAGTTTCGGGGAGCAATCAGCCCCAGCATTTT

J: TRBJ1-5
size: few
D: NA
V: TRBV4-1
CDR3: CASSQQGTNQPQHF
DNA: TGCGCCAGCAGCCAGCAGGGAACCAATCAGCCCCAGCATTTT

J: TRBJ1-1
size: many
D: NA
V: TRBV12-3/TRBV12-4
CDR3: CASSQYRRDTEAFF
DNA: TGTGCCAGCAGCCAATACCGGAGGGACACTGAAGCTTTCTTT

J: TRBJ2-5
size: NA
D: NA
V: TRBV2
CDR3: CASSEVSETQYF
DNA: TGTGCCAGCAGTGAGGTTTCGGAGACCCAGTACTTC

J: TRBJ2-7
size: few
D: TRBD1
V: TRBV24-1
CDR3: CATSDSRQGSYEQYF
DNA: TGTGCCACCAGTGATTCCCGACAGGGTTCCTACGAGCAGTACTTC

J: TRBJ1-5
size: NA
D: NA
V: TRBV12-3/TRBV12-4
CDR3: CASRSRVGNQPQHF
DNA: TGTGCCAGCAGAAGCAGGGTTGGCAATCAGCCCCAGCATTTT

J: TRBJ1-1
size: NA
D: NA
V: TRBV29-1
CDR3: CSVDQGRKNTEAFF
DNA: TGCAGCGTTGACCAGGGACGGAAGAACACTGAAGCTTTCTTT

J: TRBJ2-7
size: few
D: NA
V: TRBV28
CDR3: CASSLVQPYEQYF
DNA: TGTGCCAGCAGTCTTGTCCAACCCTACGAGCAGTACTTC

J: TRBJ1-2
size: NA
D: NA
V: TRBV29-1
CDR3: CSVGSNYGYTF
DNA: TGCAGCGTTGGCTCTAACTATGGCTACACCTTC

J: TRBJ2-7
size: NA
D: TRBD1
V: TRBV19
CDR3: CASSSGQGTGYEQYF
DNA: TGTGCCAGTAGTTCCGGCCAAGGGACAGGCTACGAGCAGTACTTC

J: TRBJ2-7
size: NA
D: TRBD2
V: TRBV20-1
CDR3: CSALTPSGGTRYEQYF
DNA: TGCAGTGCTCTTACTCCAAGCGGGGGGACTAGGTACGAGCAGTACTTC

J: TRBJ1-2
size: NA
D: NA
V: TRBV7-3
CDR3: CASSPERGGYTF
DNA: TGTGCCAGCAGCCCTGAGAGGGGCGGCTACACCTTC

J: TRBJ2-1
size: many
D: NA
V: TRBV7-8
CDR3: CASSPGPEQFF
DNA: TGTGCCAGCAGCCCCGGCCCTGAGCAGTTCTTC

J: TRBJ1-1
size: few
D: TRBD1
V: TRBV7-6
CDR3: CASSLVVGQVNTEAFF
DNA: TGTGCCAGCAGCTTAGTTGTGGGACAGGTGAACACTGAAGCTTTCTTT

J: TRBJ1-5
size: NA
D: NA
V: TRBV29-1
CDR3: CSVDDGNQPQHF
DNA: TGCAGCGTTGATGACGGGAATCAGCCCCAGCATTTT

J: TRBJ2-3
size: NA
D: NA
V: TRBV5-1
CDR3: CASSPGGKGGDTQYF
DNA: TGCGCCAGCTCCCCCGGGGGCAAGGGGGGAGATACGCAGTATTTT